The 5 T cell receptor beta chains below were found in one sample sequenced in a study of regulatory T cells in long-lasting Graves disease. Arm-PCR of CDR3 regions and iRepertoire HTBI primers were the basis on which TCR beta libraries were built. TCRdb ran MiXCR on the multiplex PCR reads and lists one entry per CDR3 protein. The table has around 510,000 distinct CDR3 sequences, less than 25% seen once. Time point noted: persistent/refractory GD, antithyroid drugs over 5 years with positive TRAb. After RNA was extracted from PBMCs, the TCR library was made from it. Here the sequenced sample was peripheral blood mononuclear cells (PBMCs), taken when the disease was refractory, from a patient treated with antithyroid drugs. These receptor sequences come from a female donor with Graves disease.

Remarks on this clonotype: This likely came from a read error, as a far larger clone is one base away. The V gene is TRBV6-4, the J gene TRBJ1-6; D is possibly TRBD1 (6 bases). The CDR3 totals 16 residues. Germline V lookup: CDR1 MRHNA, CDR2 SNTAGT. CDR3 amino acids: CASRQGVFWPDSLLHF. The CDR3 DNA sequence: TGTGCCAGCAGACAGGGAGTCTTTTGGCCGGATTCACTCCTCCACTTT.

This clonotype was picked up a small number of times. This chain uses TRBV10-3 with TRBJ1-1; weak D call: TRBD1 (6 bases). CDR3 size: 14 residues. Germline V gene lookup returns CDR1 ENHRY and CDR2 SYGVKD. Trimming pared 4 bases from V and 4 bases from J, leaving 13 bases between. DNA for the CDR3: TGTGCCATCAGTGTGGGGGGCCTACGCACTGAAGCTTTCTTT. Its translation is CAISVGGLRTEAFF.

The chain uses TRBV5-1 and TRBJ2-2; D is perhaps TRBD1 or TRBD2 (5 bases each). Per the germline V gene, CDR1 is SGHRS and CDR2 is YFSETQ. The CDR3 is 15 residues long. The V and J ends lost 1 base and 3 bases respectively, with 10 bases between them. The CDR3 DNA reads as TGCGCCAGCAGCTTGATGTGGGACGACACCGGGGAGCTGTTTTTT. It encodes CASSLMWDDTGELFF.

Ten or more counts support this clonotype. The germline gene is not matched at one end of the junction; a read error may be the cause. This chain connects TRBV2 to TRBJ1-1; no clear D. Germline assignment: CDR1 SNHLY and CDR2 FYNNEI. The CDR3 has 15 amino acids. The CDR3 sequence: CASSEASPGNPEAFF. The CDR3 nucleotides are TGTGCCAGCAGTGAAGCGTCTCCCGGGAACCCTGAAGCTTTCTTT.

This clonotype showed up just once. V is TRBV9 and J is TRBJ2-4; TRBD1 matches 10 bases. This CDR3 region has 14 residues. Trimming at V came to 4 bases and at J to 9 bases, leaving 7 bases not matched to a gene. Germline CDR1 reads SGDLS; CDR2 reads YYNGEE. For the CDR3, the DNA is TGTGCCAGCAGCCCAGGGACAGGGGAGGGCATTCAGTACTTC. Encoded protein: CASSPGTGEGIQYF.